The rows below give T cell receptor beta chains drawn from one sample of a study of a mutant IDH1 vaccine in newly diagnosed glioma. No antigens are known for them. This table comes from immunoSEQ multiplex PCR, and its TCRdb copy is limited to in-frame clones, with some not included. The sample consists of 45,000 or so clones, approximately 90% of them appearing once. Sequences were derived from PBMCs, sampled from a glioma patient whose treatment included an IDH1 peptide vaccine. All receptors derive from a woman between 40 and 55 years old with glioma. Each CDR3 is given with its conserved first and last residue. The D gene is left open where the match is weak. The listing skips clone size in some rows; elsewhere it reads once, few, many or a size class.

D gene,clone size,V gene,J gene,CDR3 DNA,CDR3 protein
TRBD1,.,TRBV7-2,TRBJ2-5,TGTGCCAGCAGGGGGACAGGCCAAGAGACCCAGTACTTC,CASRGTGQETQYF
.,.,TRBV27,TRBJ2-7,TGTGCCAGCAGTTCCCGGTCGTCGTTAGGCTCCTACGAGCAGTACTTC,CASSSRSSLGSYEQYF
TRBD2,.,TRBV10-3,TRBJ2-7,TGTGCCATCAACAAGGGACGGGAGGCCGACGAGCAGTACTTC,CAINKGREADEQYF
TRBD2,.,TRBV5-1,TRBJ2-7,TGCGCCAGCAGCTTGGGCCCCGGGACTAGCGGGAGTATGGCCTACGAGCAGTACTTC,CASSLGPGTSGSMAYEQYF
TRBD2,.,TRBV2,TRBJ2-5,TGTGCCAGCAGGGGTCCCGGGACTATTCTAGAGACCCAGTACTTC,CASRGPGTILETQYF
TRBD2,.,TRBV15,TRBJ2-3,TGTGCCACCAGCAGAGCCTTGGGACTAGGCGGCCCAGATACGCAGTATTTT,CATSRALGLGGPDTQYF
.,.,TRBV4-1,TRBJ2-7,TGCGCCAGCAGCCTAGGAGGCAGGGCTTACGAGCAGTACTTC,CASSLGGRAYEQYF
.,.,TRBV7-9,TRBJ1-3,TGTGCCAGCAGCTCCTCAGGATCCACCATATATTTT,CASSSSGSTIYF
.,once,TRBV5-1,TRBJ2-3,TGCGCCAGCAGCTTGGAGGATACGCAGTATTTT,CASSLEDTQYF
TRBD2,few,TRBV9,TRBJ2-1,TGTGCCAGCAGCCCCCACGCCGCGGGAGCCTACAATGAGCAGTTCTTC,CASSPHAAGAYNEQFF
TRBD2,.,TRBV7-6,TRBJ2-5,TGTGCCAGCAGTCAAGGGAGGGGTCGGATCCAAGAGACCCAGTACTTC,CASSQGRGRIQETQYF
TRBD1,.,TRBV6-1,TRBJ1-1,TGTGCCAGCAGTAGATCCCCAGGGGGTGACACTGAAGCTTTCTTT,CASSRSPGGDTEAFF
TRBD1,.,TRBV14,TRBJ2-5,TGTGCCAGCAGCCCTCGACAGGGGGCAGTCCAAGAGACCCAGTACTTC,CASSPRQGAVQETQYF
.,once,TRBV13,TRBJ2-2,TGTGCCAGCAGCCCCACTCCTCAGGGTGCTACCGGGGAGCTGTTTTTT,CASSPTPQGATGELFF
.,.,TRBV28,TRBJ1-2,TGTGCCAGCAGCCCAGCGGGGTCGAACTATGGCTACACCTTC,CASSPAGSNYGYTF
.,.,TRBV18,TRBJ2-2,TGTGCCAGCTCAGGGGGGACCACACCAACTTCATATACCGGGGAGCTGTTTTTT,CASSGGTTPTSYTGELFF
.,.,TRBV27,TRBJ1-1,TGTGCCACCCTTGGGACCCGCGGGACTGAAGCTTTCTTT,CATLGTRGTEAFF
.,.,TRBV6-1,TRBJ1-5,TGTGCCAGCAGCGCTACCACTTATCAGCCCCAGCATTTT,CASSATTYQPQHF
.,.,TRBV14,TRBJ2-7,TGTGCCAGCAGCCGCCACTACGAGCAGTACTTC,CASSRHYEQYF
.,.,TRBV5-1,TRBJ1-1,TGCGCCAGCAGCCAATTGGGGAAAAGCACTGAAGCTTTCTTT,CASSQLGKSTEAFF
TRBD2,.,TRBV14,TRBJ2-3,TGTGCCAGCAGCCACCCTTTAGCGGGGGCTGGCACAGATACGCAGTATTTT,CASSHPLAGAGTDTQYF
.,.,TRBV15,TRBJ2-5,TGTGCCACCAGCGCCTTCTTGGGACTTCTAGGGGGGCAAGAGACCCAGTACTTC,CATSAFLGLLGGQETQYF
TRBD2,.,TRBV9,TRBJ2-5,TGTGCCAGCAGCCCTATAGCGGGAAGGGTATTAGAGACCCAGTACTTC,CASSPIAGRVLETQYF
TRBD1,.,TRBV29-1,TRBJ1-1,TGCAGCTGCCGACAGGGCCCCACTGAAGCTTTCTTT,CSCRQGPTEAFF
TRBD1,.,TRBV5-1,TRBJ1-5,TGCGCCAGCAGCTTAACAGGGGGTAGCGACCCCCAGCATTTT,CASSLTGGSDPQHF
.,.,TRBV18,TRBJ1-1,TGTGCCAGCTCAACCATAGAGGGGCGGGCCACTGAAGCTTTCTTT,CASSTIEGRATEAFF
TRBD1,.,TRBV5-1,TRBJ1-2,TGCGCCAGCAGCGCGTCCGGGACAGGGCACGGCTACACCTTC,CASSASGTGHGYTF
.,.,TRBV7-9,TRBJ2-1,TGTGCCAGCAGCTTGGATAGCACTGAGCAGTTCTTC,CASSLDSTEQFF
TRBD1,.,TRBV19,TRBJ1-2,TGTGCCAGTAGTACGTCGGGACAGGGAGACGGCTACACCTTC,CASSTSGQGDGYTF
.,.,TRBV11-3,TRBJ2-7,TGTGCCAGCAGCTTAGATTTAGGCCAGCAGTACTTC,CASSLDLGQQYF
.,.,TRBV7-9,TRBJ1-4,TGTGCCAGCAGCTTAGCGGGATTCGTGGCCAATGAAAAACTGTTTTTT,CASSLAGFVANEKLFF
TRBD2,.,TRBV19,TRBJ2-3,TGTGCCAGCCGTCTAGCGGGGGATACGCAGTATTTT,CASRLAGDTQYF
.,.,TRBV11-2,TRBJ2-7,TGTGCCAGCAGCTCGATCAGGGTGCACTACGAGCAGTACTTC,CASSSIRVHYEQYF
.,.,TRBV27,TRBJ2-5,TGTGCCACCCGGGACACCAACCAAGAGACCCAGTACTTC,CATRDTNQETQYF
.,few,TRBV19,TRBJ1-2,TGTGCCAGTCGCGGTCAGTTAGCTAACTATGGCTACACCTTC,CASRGQLANYGYTF
.,once,TRBV7-8,TRBJ2-5,TGTGCCAGCAGCTTATTGGGGCCCAAAGAGACCCAGTACTTC,CASSLLGPKETQYF
TRBD1,.,TRBV7-2,TRBJ1-2,TGTGCCAGCCGAAGTACCAGGGGGCTCGGCTACACCTTC,CASRSTRGLGYTF